This is a list of T cell receptor beta chains from one sample in a study of blood T cell repertoires in COVID-19. Sequencing was performed with immunoSEQ multiplex PCR; in TCRdb, only in-frame clones are kept and a portion is missing. This sample has 90,000 or so clones, with about nine tenths found just once. The sample taken for sequencing was peripheral blood. The receptors were gathered from a man aged 60 to 75 with acute or convalescent COVID-19. Each CDR3 is given with its conserved first and last residue. The D gene is left open where the match is weak.

v_call	j_call	d_call	cdr3_nt	cdr3_aa
TRBV27	TRBJ1-5	TRBD1	TGTGCCAGCAGTCAGCGCCCGACAGGGAATCAGCCCCAGCATTTT	CASSQRPTGNQPQHF
TRBV6-5	TRBJ2-3	TRBD1	TGTGCCAGCAGCCGCGACAGGGGCACAGATACGCAGTATTTT	CASSRDRGTDTQYF
TRBV12-3/TRBV12-4	TRBJ2-7	NA	TGTGCCAGCAGGGCTACAGGGTTTCACGAGCAGTACTTC	CASRATGFHEQYF
TRBV7-2	TRBJ1-2	TRBD1	TGTGCCAGCAGCTACGCCTCAGGGGGCAGGGGCTACACCTTC	CASSYASGGRGYTF
TRBV10-2	TRBJ1-2	TRBD1	TGCGCCAGCTCGGACAGGAACTATGGCTACACCTTC	CASSDRNYGYTF
TRBV30	TRBJ1-6	TRBD1	TGTGCCTGGGGGGACAGTGGGAAATCACCCCTCCACTTT	CAWGDSGKSPLHF
TRBV11-1	TRBJ2-5	TRBD1	TGTGCCAGCAGCTTTGGGACAGGGGAAGAGACCCAGTACTTC	CASSFGTGEETQYF
TRBV7-9	TRBJ1-2	NA	TGTGCCAGCAGCTCTGAGGGTCGGGGCTACACCTTC	CASSSEGRGYTF
TRBV24-1	TRBJ2-1	TRBD1	TGTGCCACCAGTGATTTCCAGACAGGGTCACACAATGAGCAGTTCTTC	CATSDFQTGSHNEQFF
TRBV6-2/TRBV6-3	TRBJ2-1	TRBD2	TGTGCCAGCAGTTACCCTAGCGGGGGGATCTCCTACAATGAGCAGTTCTTC	CASSYPSGGISYNEQFF
TRBV6-5	TRBJ1-1	NA	TGTGCCAGCAGTTCCTTTGGTAGGAACACTGAAGCTTTCTTT	CASSSFGRNTEAFF
TRBV18	TRBJ1-2	TRBD1	TGTGCCAGTGACGAGATAAACAGACAGGGAGGCTACACCTTC	CASDEINRQGGYTF
TRBV27	TRBJ2-3	TRBD1	TGTGCCAGCAGTCCCCGGGACAGATCCACAGATACGCAGTATTTT	CASSPRDRSTDTQYF
TRBV4-1	TRBJ2-7	TRBD1	TGCGCCAGCAGCCTTGGGACAGGGGTTATCTACGAGCAGTACTTC	CASSLGTGVIYEQYF
TRBV5-1	TRBJ2-1	TRBD2	TGCGCCAGCAGCCCCGGACTAGCGGGACACGACGTAGCGGATGAGCAGTTCTTC	CASSPGLAGHDVADEQFF